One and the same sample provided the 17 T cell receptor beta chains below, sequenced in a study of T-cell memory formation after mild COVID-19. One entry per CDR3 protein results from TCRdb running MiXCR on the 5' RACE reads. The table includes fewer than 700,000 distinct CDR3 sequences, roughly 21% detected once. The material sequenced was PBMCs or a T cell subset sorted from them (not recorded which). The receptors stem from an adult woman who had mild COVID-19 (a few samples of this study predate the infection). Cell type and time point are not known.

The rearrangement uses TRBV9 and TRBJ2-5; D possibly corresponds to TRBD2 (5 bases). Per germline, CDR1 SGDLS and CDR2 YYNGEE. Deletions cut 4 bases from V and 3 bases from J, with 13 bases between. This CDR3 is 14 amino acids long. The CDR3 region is CASSSQWGEETQYF. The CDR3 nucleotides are TGTGCCAGCAGCTCTCAGTGGGGAGAAGAGACCCAGTACTTC.

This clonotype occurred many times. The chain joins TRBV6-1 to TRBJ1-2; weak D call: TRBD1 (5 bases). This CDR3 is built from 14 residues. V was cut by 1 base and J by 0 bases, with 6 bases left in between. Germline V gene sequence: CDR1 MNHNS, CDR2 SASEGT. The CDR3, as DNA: TGTGCCAGCAGTGAAGGGACACCTAACTATGGCTACACCTTC. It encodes CASSEGTPNYGYTF.

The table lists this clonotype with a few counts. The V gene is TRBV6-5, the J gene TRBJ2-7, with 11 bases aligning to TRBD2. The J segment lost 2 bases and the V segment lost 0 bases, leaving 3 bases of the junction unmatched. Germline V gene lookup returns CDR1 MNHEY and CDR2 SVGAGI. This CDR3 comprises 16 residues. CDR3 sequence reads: CASSYSTSGIPYEQYF. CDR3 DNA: TGTGCCAGCAGTTACTCGACTAGCGGGATCCCCTACGAGCAGTACTTC.

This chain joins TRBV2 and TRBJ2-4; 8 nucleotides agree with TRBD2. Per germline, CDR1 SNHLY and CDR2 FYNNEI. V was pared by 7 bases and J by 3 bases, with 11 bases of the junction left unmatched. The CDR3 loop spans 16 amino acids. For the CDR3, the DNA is TGTGCCAGCACCTTCGGCGCGGGAGGTGACAAAAACATTCAGTACTTC. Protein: CASTFGAGGDKNIQYF.

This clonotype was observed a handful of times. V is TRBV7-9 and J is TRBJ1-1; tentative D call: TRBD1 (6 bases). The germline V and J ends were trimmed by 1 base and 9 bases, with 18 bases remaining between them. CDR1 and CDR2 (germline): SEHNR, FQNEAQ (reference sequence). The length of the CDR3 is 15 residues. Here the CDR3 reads CASSLEGVGRRQAFF. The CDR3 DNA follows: TGTGCCAGCAGCTTAGAGGGGGTGGGACGGCGACAAGCTTTCTTT.

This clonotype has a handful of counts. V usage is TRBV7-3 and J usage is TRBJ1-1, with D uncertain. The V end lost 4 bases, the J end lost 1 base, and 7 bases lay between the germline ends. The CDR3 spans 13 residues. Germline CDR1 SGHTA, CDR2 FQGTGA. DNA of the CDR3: TGTGCCAGCAGCTCACAACCGAACACTGAAGCTTTCTTT. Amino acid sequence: CASSSQPNTEAFF.

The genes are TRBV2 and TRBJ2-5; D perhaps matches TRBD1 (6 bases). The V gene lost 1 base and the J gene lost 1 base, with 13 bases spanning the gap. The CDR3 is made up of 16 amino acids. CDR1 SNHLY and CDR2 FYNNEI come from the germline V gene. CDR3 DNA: TGTGCCAGCAGTGAAGAGTACAGGGCAGGCCAAGAGACCCAGTACTTC. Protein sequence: CASSEEYRAGQETQYF.

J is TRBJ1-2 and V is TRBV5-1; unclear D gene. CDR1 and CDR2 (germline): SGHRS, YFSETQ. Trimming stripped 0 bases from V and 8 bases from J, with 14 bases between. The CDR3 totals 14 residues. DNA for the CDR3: TGCGCCAGCAGCTTGGCCGGCCCTCTGCAAGGCTACACCTTC. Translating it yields CASSLAGPLQGYTF. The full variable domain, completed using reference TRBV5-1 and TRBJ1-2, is KAGVTQTPRYLIKTRGQQVTLSCSPISGHRSVSWYQQTPGQGLQFLFEYFSETQRNKGNFPGRFSGRQFSNSRSEMNVSTLELGDSALYLCASSLAGPLQGYTFGSGTRLTVV.

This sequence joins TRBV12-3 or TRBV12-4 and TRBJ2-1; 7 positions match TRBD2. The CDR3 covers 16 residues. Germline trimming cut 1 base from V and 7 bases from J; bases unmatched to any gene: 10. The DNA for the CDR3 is TGTGCCAGCAGTTTAGTAGCGGGTATCCGACAGAATGAGCAGTTCTTC. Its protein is CASSLVAGIRQNEQFF.

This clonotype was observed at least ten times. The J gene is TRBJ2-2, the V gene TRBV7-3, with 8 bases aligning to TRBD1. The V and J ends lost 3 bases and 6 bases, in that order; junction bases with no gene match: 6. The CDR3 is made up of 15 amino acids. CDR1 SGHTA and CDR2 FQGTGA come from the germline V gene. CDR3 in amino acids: CASSFSGQGSGELFF. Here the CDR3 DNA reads TGTGCCAGCAGCTTCTCCGGACAGGGCTCCGGGGAGCTGTTTTTT.

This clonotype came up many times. The DNA of the CDR3 is TGTGCCAGCAGTTATATAGTCTGGGGGGTCCCGAGCTCCTACGAGCAGTACTTC. Protein sequence: CASSYIVWGVPSSYEQYF. The rearrangement joins TRBV7-2 to TRBJ2-7, with D perhaps matching TRBD2 (6 bases). V was clipped by 6 bases and J by 0 bases, with 24 bases between them. Germline-derived CDR1 and CDR2 are SGHTA and FQGNSA. The CDR3 spans 18 residues.

CDR3 sequence reads: CSARGSETQYF. CDR3 bases: TGCAGTGCTCGGGGGAGTGAGACCCAGTACTTC. The rearrangement uses TRBV20-1 and TRBJ2-5, with D tentatively TRBD2 (6 bases). V lost 5 bases to trimming and J lost 5 bases, with 9 bases between them. The CDR3 length is 11 residues. Germline CDR1 DFQATT, CDR2 SNEGSKA (reference sequence).

CDR3 in amino acids: CASSYEEYYEQYF. The CDR3 region has the DNA TGTGCCAGCAGTTACGAGGAATACTACGAGCAGTACTTC. V is TRBV6-6 and J is TRBJ2-7; D call uncertain. The ends were cut back, 2 bases at V and 3 bases at J, with 8 bases in the middle. The CDR3 contains 13 residues. The germline gives CDR1 MNHNY, CDR2 SVGAGI (reference sequence).

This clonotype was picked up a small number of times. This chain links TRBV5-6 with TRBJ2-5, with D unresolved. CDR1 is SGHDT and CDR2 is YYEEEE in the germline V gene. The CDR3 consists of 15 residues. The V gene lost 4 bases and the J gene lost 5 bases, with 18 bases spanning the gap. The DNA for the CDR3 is TGTGCCAGCAGCCGTACGTATGGGGTGGCGGAGACCCAGTACTTC. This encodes CASSRTYGVAETQYF.

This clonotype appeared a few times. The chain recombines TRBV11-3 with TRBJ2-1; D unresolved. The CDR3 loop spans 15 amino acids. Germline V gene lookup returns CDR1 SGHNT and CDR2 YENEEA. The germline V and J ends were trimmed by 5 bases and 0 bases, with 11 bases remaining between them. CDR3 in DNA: TGTGCCAGCAGCCCTCGGTCTAACTCCTACAATGAGCAGTTCTTC. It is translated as CASSPRSNSYNEQFF.

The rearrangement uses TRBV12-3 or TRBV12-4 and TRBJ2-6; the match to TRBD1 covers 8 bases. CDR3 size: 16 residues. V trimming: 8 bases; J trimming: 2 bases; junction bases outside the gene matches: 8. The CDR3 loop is CASGGQGRTGANVLTF. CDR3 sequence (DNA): TGTGCCAGCGGAGGACAGGGTCGTACTGGGGCCAACGTCCTGACTTTC.

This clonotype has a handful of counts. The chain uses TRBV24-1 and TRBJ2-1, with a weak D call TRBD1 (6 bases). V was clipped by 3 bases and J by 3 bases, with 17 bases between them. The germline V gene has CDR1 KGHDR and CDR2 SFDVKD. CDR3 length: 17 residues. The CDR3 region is CATSDRDTRRVYNEQFF. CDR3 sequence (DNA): TGTGCCACCAGTGATCGGGACACCCGAAGGGTCTACAATGAGCAGTTCTTC.